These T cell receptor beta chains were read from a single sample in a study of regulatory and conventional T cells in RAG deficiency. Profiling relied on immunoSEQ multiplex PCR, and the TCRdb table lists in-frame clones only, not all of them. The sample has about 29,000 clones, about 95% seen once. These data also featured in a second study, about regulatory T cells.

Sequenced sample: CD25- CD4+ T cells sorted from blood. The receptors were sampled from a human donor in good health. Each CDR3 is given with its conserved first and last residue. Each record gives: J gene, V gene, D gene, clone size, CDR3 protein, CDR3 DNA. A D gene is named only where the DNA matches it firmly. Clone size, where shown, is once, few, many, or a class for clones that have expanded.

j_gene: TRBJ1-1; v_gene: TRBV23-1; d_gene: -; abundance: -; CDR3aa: CATAWESMNTEAFF; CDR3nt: TGCGCCACCGCATGGGAGTCCATGAACACTGAAGCTTTCTTT
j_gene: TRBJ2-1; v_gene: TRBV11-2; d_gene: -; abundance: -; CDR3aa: CASKTRDLQQFF; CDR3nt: TGTGCCAGCAAGACCAGGGATTTGCAGCAGTTCTTC
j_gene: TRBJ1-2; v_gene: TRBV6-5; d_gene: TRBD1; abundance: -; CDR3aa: CASSRTGDYGYTF; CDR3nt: TGTGCCAGCAGTAGGACAGGGGACTATGGCTACACCTTC
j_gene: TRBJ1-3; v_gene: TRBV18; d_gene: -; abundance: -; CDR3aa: CASSPTDMLGNTIYF; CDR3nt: TGTGCCAGCTCACCGACCGACATGTTGGGAAACACCATATATTTT
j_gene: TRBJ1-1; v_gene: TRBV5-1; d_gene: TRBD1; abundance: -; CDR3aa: CASSFEGQPNTEAFF; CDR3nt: TGCGCCAGCAGCTTCGAGGGACAGCCGAACACTGAAGCTTTCTTT
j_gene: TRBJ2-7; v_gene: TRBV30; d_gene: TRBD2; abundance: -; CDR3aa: CAWGGGVYEQYF; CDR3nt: TGTGCCTGGGGCGGGGGGGTCTACGAGCAGTACTTC
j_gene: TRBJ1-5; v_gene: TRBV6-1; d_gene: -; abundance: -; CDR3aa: CASSEARGNQPQHF; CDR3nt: TGTGCCAGCAGTGAAGCGAGGGGCAATCAGCCCCAGCATTTT
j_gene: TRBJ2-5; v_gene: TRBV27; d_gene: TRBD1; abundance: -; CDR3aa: CASSPRQGLETQYF; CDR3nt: TGTGCCAGCAGTCCTAGACAGGGTCTCGAGACCCAGTACTTC
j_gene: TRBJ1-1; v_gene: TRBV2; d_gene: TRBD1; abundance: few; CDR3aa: CASRQGWGTEAFF; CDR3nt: TGTGCCAGCCGACAGGGGTGGGGAACTGAAGCTTTCTTT
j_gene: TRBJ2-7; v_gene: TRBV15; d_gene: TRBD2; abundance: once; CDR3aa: CATSDPRLAGSYEQYF; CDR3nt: TGTGCCACCAGCGACCCAAGACTAGCGGGCTCCTACGAGCAGTACTTC
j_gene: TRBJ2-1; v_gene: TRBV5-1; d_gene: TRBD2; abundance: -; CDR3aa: CASSNLPSGGGYEQFF; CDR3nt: TGCGCCAGCAGCAACCTCCCTAGCGGGGGGGGGTATGAGCAGTTCTTC
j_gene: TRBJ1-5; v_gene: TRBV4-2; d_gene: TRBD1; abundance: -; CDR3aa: CASSRGTGGQPQHF; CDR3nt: TGTGCCAGCAGCCGAGGGACAGGGGGTCAGCCCCAGCATTTT
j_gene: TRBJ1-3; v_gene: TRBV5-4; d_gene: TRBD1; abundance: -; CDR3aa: CASSLDSGQGVNTIYF; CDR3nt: TGTGCCAGCAGCTTGGACTCGGGACAGGGCGTGAACACCATATATTTT
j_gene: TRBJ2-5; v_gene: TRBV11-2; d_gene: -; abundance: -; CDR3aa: CASSLERETQYF; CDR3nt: TGTGCCAGCAGCTTAGAGAGAGAGACCCAGTACTTC
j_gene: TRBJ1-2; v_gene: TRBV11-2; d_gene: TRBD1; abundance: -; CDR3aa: CASSSTGVEGYGYTF; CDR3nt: TGTGCCAGCAGCTCCACAGGGGTGGAGGGCTATGGCTACACCTTC
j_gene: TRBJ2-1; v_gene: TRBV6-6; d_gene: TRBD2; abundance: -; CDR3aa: CASSPGTSEGNEQFF; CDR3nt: TGTGCCAGCAGCCCCGGGACTAGCGAAGGCAATGAGCAGTTCTTC
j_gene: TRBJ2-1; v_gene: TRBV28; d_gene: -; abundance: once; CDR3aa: CASSFTLRSGPSYNEQFF; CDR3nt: TGTGCCAGCAGTTTCACCTTAAGGAGCGGCCCTTCCTACAATGAGCAGTTCTTC
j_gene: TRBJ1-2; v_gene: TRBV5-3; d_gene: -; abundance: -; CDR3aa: CARSLLPDNYGYTF; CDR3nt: TGTGCCAGAAGCTTGCTTCCAGATAACTATGGCTACACCTTC
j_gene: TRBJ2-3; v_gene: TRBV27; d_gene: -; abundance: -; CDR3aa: CASKSLGEVSTDTQYF; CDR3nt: TGTGCCAGCAAGAGTTTGGGGGAGGTTAGCACAGATACGCAGTATTTT
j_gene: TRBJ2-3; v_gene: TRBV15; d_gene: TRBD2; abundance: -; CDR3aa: CATRGGTSGGESQYF; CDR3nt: TGTGCCACCAGAGGGGGGACTAGCGGGGGGGAATCGCAGTATTTT
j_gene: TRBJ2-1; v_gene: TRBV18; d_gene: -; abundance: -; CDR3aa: CASSPHPGARSYNEQFF; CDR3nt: TGTGCCAGCTCACCACATCCAGGGGCCCGCTCCTACAATGAGCAGTTCTTC
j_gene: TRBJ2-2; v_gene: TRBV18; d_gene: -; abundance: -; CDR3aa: CASSPKVAPNTGELFF; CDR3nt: TGTGCCAGCTCACCAAAGGTAGCGCCTAACACCGGGGAGCTGTTTTTT
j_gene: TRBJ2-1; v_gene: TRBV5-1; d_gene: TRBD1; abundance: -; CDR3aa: CASSLAGDRVLNEQFF; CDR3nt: TGCGCCAGCAGCTTGGCCGGGGACAGGGTTCTAAATGAGCAGTTCTTC
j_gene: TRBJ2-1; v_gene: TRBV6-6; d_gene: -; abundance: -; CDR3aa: CASSLSRVRAENEQFF; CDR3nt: TGTGCCAGCTCCTTAAGTAGGGTCAGGGCGGAGAATGAGCAGTTCTTC
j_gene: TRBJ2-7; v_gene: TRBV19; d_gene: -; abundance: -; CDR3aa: CASSMVGLVGYEQYF; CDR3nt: TGTGCCAGTAGTATGGTGGGGCTAGTAGGCTACGAGCAGTACTTC
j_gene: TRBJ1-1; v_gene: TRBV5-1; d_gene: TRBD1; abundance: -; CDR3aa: CASSSGQGTPAVYDTEAFF; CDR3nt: TGCGCCAGCAGCTCGGGACAGGGGACACCCGCGGTATACGACACTGAAGCTTTCTTT
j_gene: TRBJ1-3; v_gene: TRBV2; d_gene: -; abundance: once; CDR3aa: CASGGSGNTIYF; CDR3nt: TGTGCCTCTGGCGGCTCTGGAAACACCATATATTTT
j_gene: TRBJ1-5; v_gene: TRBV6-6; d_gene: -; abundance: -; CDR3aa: CASSRSLGAVNQPQHF; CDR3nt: TGTGCCAGCAGCCGATCCCTCGGTGCCGTCAATCAGCCCCAGCATTTT
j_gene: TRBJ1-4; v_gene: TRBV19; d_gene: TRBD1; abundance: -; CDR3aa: CASRRGPYNEKLFF; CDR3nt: TGTGCCAGTAGAAGGGGGCCCTATAATGAAAAACTGTTTTTT
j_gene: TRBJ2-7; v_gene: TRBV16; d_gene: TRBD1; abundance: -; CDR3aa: CASSQVGQGTYEQYF; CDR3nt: TGTGCCAGCAGCCAAGTGGGACAGGGGACCTACGAGCAGTACTTC
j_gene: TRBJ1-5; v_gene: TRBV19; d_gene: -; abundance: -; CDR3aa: CASTNDGTGNQPQHF; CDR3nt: TGTGCCAGTACCAACGACGGTACGGGTAATCAGCCCCAGCATTTT
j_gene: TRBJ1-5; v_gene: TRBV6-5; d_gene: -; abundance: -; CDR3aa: CASSYGGNNQPQHF; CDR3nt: TGTGCCAGCAGTTACGGGGGGAACAATCAGCCCCAGCATTTT
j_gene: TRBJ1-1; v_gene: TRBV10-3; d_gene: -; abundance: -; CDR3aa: CAISEEGANTEAFF; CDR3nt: TGTGCCATCAGTGAGGAAGGGGCGAACACTGAAGCTTTCTTT
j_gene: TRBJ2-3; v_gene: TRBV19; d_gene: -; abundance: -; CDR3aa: CASSGPYSGTDTQYF; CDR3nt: TGTGCCAGTAGTGGTCCCTACTCCGGCACAGATACGCAGTATTTT
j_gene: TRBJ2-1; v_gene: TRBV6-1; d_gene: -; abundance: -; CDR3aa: CASSEDRSSYNEQFF; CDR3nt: TGTGCCAGCAGTGAAGACAGGAGCTCCTACAATGAGCAGTTCTTC
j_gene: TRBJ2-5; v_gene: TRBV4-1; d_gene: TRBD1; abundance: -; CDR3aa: CASSSRRDRGAATQYF; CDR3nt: TGCGCCAGCAGCTCGCGCCGGGACAGGGGGGCCGCGACCCAGTACTTC
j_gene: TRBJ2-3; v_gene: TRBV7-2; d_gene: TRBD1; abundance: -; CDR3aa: CASSHRDRHRLPQTRAQYF; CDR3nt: TGTGCCAGCAGCCACCGGGACAGGCACCGTCTACCTCAGACCCGGGCGCAGTATTTT
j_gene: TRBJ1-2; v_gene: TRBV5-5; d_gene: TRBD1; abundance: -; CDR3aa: CASSRDSYGYTF; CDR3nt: TGTGCCAGCAGCCGGGACAGCTATGGCTACACCTTC
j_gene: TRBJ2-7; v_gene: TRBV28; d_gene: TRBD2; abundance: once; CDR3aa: CASSWAGLAGSYEQYF; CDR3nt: TGTGCCAGCAGTTGGGCAGGACTAGCGGGGTCCTACGAGCAGTACTTC
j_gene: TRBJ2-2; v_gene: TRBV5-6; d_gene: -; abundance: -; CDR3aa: CASSRFDRPDTGELFF; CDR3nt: TGTGCCAGCAGCCGTTTTGACAGGCCGGACACCGGGGAGCTGTTTTTT
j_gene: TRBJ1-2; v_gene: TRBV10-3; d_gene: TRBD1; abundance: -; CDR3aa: CAISEGSGQVDLGYGYTF; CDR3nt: TGTGCCATCAGTGAGGGGTCCGGACAGGTGGATTTAGGCTATGGCTACACCTTC
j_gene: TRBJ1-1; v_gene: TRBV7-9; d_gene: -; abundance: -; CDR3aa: CASSDPGGENTEAFF; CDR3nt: TGTGCCAGCAGCGACCCGGGGGGGGAGAACACTGAAGCTTTCTTT
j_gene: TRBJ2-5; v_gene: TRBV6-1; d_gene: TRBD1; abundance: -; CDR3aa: CASPSRGQETQYF; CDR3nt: TGTGCCAGCCCAAGCAGGGGGCAAGAGACCCAGTACTTC
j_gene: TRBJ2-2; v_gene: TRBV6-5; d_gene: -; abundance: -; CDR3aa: CASMWRASNTGELFF; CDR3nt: TGTGCCAGCATGTGGAGGGCATCGAACACCGGGGAGCTGTTTTTT
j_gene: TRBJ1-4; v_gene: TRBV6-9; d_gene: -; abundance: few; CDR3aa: CASSYEGGSEKLFF; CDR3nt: TGTGCCAGCAGTTATGAAGGGGGAAGTGAAAAACTGTTTTTT
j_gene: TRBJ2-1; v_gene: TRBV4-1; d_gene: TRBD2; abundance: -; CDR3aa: CASSYGTSFGNEQFF; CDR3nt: TGCGCCAGCAGCTACGGGACTAGCTTCGGCAATGAGCAGTTCTTC